One TCR beta chain is described in this entry. V gave up 4 bases and J gave up 0 bases; unmatched junction bases: 13. Germline values: CDR1 SGDLS, CDR2 YYNGEE. The CDR3 contains 18 residues. Data came from immunoSEQ multiplex PCR; TCRdb stores just in-frame clones and leaves some out. The sample shows about 60,000 clones, 91% of them seen only once. The source of the sample is a study of T cell changes during pregnancy in multiple sclerosis. The chain combines TRBV9 with TRBJ1-1; TRBD1 agrees at 9 bases. This TCR was recovered from a female donor with multiple sclerosis, enrolled in a pregnancy study. The specimen was CD4+ T cells from peripheral blood mononuclear cells, collected in the first trimester of pregnancy. The CDR3 coding sequence is TGTGCCAGCAGCCCCGATAGGGGACAGGGCTTTTTGAACACTGAAGCTTTCTTT. Amino acids: CASSPDRGQGFLNTEAFF. Together with reference TRBV9 and TRBJ1-1, the CDR3 gives the full variable domain: DSGVTQTPKHLITATGQRVTLRCSPRSGDLSVYWYQQSLDQGLQFLIQYYNGEERAKGNILERFSAQQFPDLHSELNLSSLELGDSALYFCASSPDRGQGFLNTEAFFGQGTRLTVV.